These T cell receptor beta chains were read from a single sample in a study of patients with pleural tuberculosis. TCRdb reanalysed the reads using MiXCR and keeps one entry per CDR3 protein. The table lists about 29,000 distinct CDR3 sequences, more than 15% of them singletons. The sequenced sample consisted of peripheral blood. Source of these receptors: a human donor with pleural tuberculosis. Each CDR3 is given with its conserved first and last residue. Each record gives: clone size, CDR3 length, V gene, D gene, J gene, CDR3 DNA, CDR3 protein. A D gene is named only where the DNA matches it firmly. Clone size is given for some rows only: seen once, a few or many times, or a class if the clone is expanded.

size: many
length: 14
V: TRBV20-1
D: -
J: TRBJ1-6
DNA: TGCAGTGCTAGATCAGGACGGGGGTCCTCACCCCTCCACTTT
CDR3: CSARSGRGSSPLHF

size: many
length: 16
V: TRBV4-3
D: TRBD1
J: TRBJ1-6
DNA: TGCGCCAGCAGGACAGGGCAAAGCTCCTATAATTCACCCCTCCACTTT
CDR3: CASRTGQSSYNSPLHF

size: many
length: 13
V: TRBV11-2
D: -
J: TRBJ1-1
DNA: TGTGCCAGCAGCTTACGTAGCAACACTGAAGCTTTCTTT
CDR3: CASSLRSNTEAFF

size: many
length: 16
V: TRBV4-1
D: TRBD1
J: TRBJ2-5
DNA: TGCGCCAGCAGCCAGGCTGACAGGGGGCGTCAAGAGACCCAGTACTTC
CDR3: CASSQADRGRQETQYF

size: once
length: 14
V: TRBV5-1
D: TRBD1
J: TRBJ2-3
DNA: TGCGCCAGCAGATTGGGACAGAGCACAGATACGCAGTATTTT
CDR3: CASRLGQSTDTQYF

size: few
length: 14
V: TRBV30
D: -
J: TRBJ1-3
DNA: TGTGCCCAACAGGGTTTCAGCTCTGGAAACACCATATATTTT
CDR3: CAQQGFSSGNTIYF

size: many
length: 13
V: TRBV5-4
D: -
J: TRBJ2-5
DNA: TGTGCCAGCAGCTTCCAGTCCGTAGAGACCCAGTACTTC
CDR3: CASSFQSVETQYF

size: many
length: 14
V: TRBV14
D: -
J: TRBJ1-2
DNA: TGTGCCAGCAGCCAAGGGGTACTACTCTATGGCTACACCTTC
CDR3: CASSQGVLLYGYTF

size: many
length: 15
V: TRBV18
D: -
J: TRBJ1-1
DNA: TGTGCCAGCTCACCGCTCGGGAGGGCGAACACTGAAGCTTTCTTT
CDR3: CASSPLGRANTEAFF

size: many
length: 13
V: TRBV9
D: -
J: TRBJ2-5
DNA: TGTGCCAGCAGCCTACACCCCCAAGAGACCCAGTACTTC
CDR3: CASSLHPQETQYF

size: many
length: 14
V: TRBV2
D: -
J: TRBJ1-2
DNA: TGTGCCAGCACCCAAGGGCAAATTAACTATGGCTACACCTTC
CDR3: CASTQGQINYGYTF

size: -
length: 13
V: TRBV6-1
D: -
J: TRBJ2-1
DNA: TGTGCCCGCAGTTCCCCAGGTTCTTATGAGCAGCTCTTC
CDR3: CARSSPGSYEQLF

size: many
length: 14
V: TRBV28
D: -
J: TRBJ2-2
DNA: TGTGCCAGCAGTTTAGACGCAGTCACCGGGGAGCTGTTTTTT
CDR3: CASSLDAVTGELFF

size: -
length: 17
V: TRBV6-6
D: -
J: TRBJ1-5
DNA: TGTGCCAGCAGTTACGGGATCCCTGGTAGTAGCAATCAGCCCCAGCATTTT
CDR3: CASSYGIPGSSNQPQHF

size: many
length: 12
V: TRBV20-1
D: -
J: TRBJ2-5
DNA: TGCAGTGCTAGAGTCCTACAAGAGACCCAGTACTTC
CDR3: CSARVLQETQYF

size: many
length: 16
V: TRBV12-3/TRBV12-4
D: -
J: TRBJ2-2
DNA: TGTGCCAGCAGCCACCAGAGATTCTGGGGCACCGGGGAGCTGTTTTTT
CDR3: CASSHQRFWGTGELFF

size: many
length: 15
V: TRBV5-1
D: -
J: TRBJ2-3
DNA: TGCGCCAGCAGCTTTTGGGGTTTGGGTGAAGATACGCAGTATTTT
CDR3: CASSFWGLGEDTQYF

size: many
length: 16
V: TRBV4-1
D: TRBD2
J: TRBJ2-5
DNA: TGCGCCAGCAGCCAAGATCGGTCGCTAGCGGGCGAGACCCAGTACTTC
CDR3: CASSQDRSLAGETQYF

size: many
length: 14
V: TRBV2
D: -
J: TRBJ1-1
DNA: TGTGCCAGCAGTGAAGATCTAAGGAACACTGAAGCTTTCTTT
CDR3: CASSEDLRNTEAFF

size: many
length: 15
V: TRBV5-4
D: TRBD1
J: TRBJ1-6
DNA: TGTGCCAGCAGCTGGGGGACAGGGGCACTTTCACCCCTCCACTTT
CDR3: CASSWGTGALSPLHF

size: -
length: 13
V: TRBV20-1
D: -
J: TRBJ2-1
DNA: TGCGGTGCTCGACGCTTCTCCTACAATGGGCAGTTCTTC
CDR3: CGARRFSYNGQFF

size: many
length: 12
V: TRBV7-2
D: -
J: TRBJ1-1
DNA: TGTGCCAGCAGCTTAGAACCCACTGAAGCTTTCTTT
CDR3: CASSLEPTEAFF

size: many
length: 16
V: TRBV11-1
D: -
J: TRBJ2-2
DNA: TGTGCCAGCAGCTCGAGATACAGGGTTGGGACCGGGGAGCTGTTTTTT
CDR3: CASSSRYRVGTGELFF

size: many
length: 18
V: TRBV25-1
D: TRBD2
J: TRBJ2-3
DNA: TGTGCCAGCAGTGATAGAGCTAGCGGGAGGGACTACACAGATACGCAGTATTTT
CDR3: CASSDRASGRDYTDTQYF

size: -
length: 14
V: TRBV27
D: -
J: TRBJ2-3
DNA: TGTGCCAGCAAGCGGCGGTACCCTGGAGATACGCAGTATTTT
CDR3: CASKRRYPGDTQYF

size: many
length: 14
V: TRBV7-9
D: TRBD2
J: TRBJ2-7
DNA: TGTGCCAGCAGCTCGCCGGGACTAGCGTTCGAGCAGTACTTC
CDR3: CASSSPGLAFEQYF

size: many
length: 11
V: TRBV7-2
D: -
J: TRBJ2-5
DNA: TGTGCCAGCAGCTCATGGGAGACCCAGTACTTC
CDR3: CASSSWETQYF

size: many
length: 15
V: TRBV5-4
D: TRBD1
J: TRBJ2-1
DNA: TGTGCCAGCAGACGCCAGGACAGGGCTTACAATGAGCAGTTCTTC
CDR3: CASRRQDRAYNEQFF

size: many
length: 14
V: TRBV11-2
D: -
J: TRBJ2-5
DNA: TGTGCCAGCAGCTCTACGAGTACCCAAGAGACCCAGTACTTC
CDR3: CASSSTSTQETQYF